Below, one TCR beta chain is given with its context. Its antigen is undetermined. Each CDR3 protein is one row after TCRdb ran MiXCR on the RACE reads. This repertoire shows around 75,000 distinct CDR3 sequences, 10% to 13% found once; its top ten account for 6.8%. This sample is part of a study of human T cells and chemical hapten exposure. Study context: Weekly scalp doses of diphenylcyclopropenone were given to patients during the approximately 26-week study.

This CDR3 is built from 14 residues. Trimming at V came to 4 bases and at J to 3 bases, leaving 4 bases not matched to a gene. Looked up from germline, CDR1 is SGDLS and CDR2 is YYNGEE. Study results and caveats: Patch test scores rose with PT1 expanded TCR counts, a positive correlation.

Time point given: patch test 2, 6 weeks after DPC sensitization. Treatment: therapeutic diphenylcyclopropenone sensitization with weekly scalp DPC. This chain joins TRBV9 and TRBJ2-3; TRBD2 agrees at 8 bases. The sequence was obtained from a woman in her forties or fifties with alopecia areata. Some clones in this sample may be carry-over from other donors' samples. Sequencing used whole blood, obtained in connection with sensitization to the hapten diphenylcyclopropenone (DPC). CDR3 residues: CASSTSGRTDTQYF. The CDR3 DNA follows: TGTGCCAGCAGCACAAGCGGGAGAACAGATACGCAGTATTTT.